These T cell receptor beta chains were read from a single sample in a study of human versus mouse CDR3 diversity and MHC coevolution. Here immunoSEQ multiplex PCR was the method, and the copy in TCRdb shows in-frame clones only, minus some. Found here are tens of thousands of clones, 94% of them singletons; the top ten hold approximately 17%. Material for sequencing was naive CD4+ T cells from blood. The receptors derive from a person between 60 and 70 years old in good health. Each CDR3 is given with its conserved first and last residue. Fields, in order: J gene, D gene, V gene, CDR3 DNA, CDR3 protein. D genes are given only for firm matches.

J: TRBJ2-1; D: .; V: TRBV7-3; DNA: TGTGCCAGCAGCTTAGGGCCTCGCGGGATCAATGAGCAGTTCTTC; CDR3: CASSLGPRGINEQFF
J: TRBJ2-5; D: TRBD1; V: TRBV5-1; DNA: TGCGCCAGCAGTCACGGACAGGGAACGCGAGAGACCCAGTACTTC; CDR3: CASSHGQGTRETQYF
J: TRBJ2-7; D: TRBD1; V: TRBV6-6; DNA: TGTGCCAGCTTCCCCTCCCGGGACAGGGGTGGCGAGCAGTACTTC; CDR3: CASFPSRDRGGEQYF
J: TRBJ2-7; D: TRBD2; V: TRBV19; DNA: TGTGCCAGTAGTATGGCCACGGGGGGGACCTACGAGCAGTACTTC; CDR3: CASSMATGGTYEQYF
J: TRBJ1-1; D: TRBD1; V: TRBV6-5; DNA: TGTGCCAGCAGGCGTCCCGGGACAGGGGGGACTGAAGCTTTCTTT; CDR3: CASRRPGTGGTEAFF
J: TRBJ1-1; D: TRBD1; V: TRBV6-5; DNA: TGTGCCAGCCAGGGGGGGAACACTGAAGCTTTCTTT; CDR3: CASQGGNTEAFF
J: TRBJ2-3; D: .; V: TRBV11-2; DNA: TGTGCCAGCAGCTCTGGGACTTTAAGCACAGATACGCAGTATTTT; CDR3: CASSSGTLSTDTQYF
J: TRBJ2-3; D: .; V: TRBV19; DNA: TGTGCCAGTAGTATTCAGGGGTTGAGGACAGATACGCAGTATTTT; CDR3: CASSIQGLRTDTQYF
J: TRBJ2-3; D: .; V: TRBV5-1; DNA: TGCGCCAGCAGCTTGGGACGGGAGAAGGATACGCAGTATTTT; CDR3: CASSLGREKDTQYF
J: TRBJ1-1; D: .; V: TRBV9; DNA: TGTGCCAGCAGCGTATCCGACACAGTGAACACTGAAGCTTTCTTT; CDR3: CASSVSDTVNTEAFF